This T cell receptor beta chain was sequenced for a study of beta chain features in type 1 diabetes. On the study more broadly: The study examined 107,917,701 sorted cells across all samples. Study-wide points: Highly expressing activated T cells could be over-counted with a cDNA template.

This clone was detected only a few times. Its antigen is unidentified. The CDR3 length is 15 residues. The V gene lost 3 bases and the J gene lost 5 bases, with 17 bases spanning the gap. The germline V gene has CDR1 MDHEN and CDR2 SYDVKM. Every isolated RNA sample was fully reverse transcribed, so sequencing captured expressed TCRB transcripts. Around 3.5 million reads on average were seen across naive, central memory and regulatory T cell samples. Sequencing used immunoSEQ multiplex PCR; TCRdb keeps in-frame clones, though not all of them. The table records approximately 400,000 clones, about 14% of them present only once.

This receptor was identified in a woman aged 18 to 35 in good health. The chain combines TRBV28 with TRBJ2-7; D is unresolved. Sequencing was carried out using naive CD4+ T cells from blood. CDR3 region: CASSFGGQYYDEQYF. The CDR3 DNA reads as TGTGCCAGCAGTTTTGGCGGCCAGTACTACGACGAGCAGTACTTC.